The 12 T cell receptor beta chains given below trace back to one sample, sequenced in a study of blood T cells in healthy people across ages. The second PCR ran roughly 6 to 11 cycles with a sample-barcoded 5' primer and J-beta primers. TCRdb re-derived calls from the 5' RACE reads in MiXCR, one entry per CDR3 protein. The sample has about 720,000 distinct CDR3 sequences, 20% to 25% seen once; the top ten hold approximately 4%. The sample was also reused in another study, on T cells of mothers and their children.

Sequenced sample: blood. These receptors originate from a boy younger than 18 in good health.

This clonotype has a handful of counts. The CDR3 spells CSAMALDLYNEQFF. CDR3 sequence (DNA): TGCAGTGCTATGGCCCTGGACCTGTACAATGAGCAGTTCTTC. V gene TRBV20-1 combines with J gene TRBJ2-1; D remains unclear. CDR3 length: 14 residues. Germline V gives CDR1 DFQATT, CDR2 SNEGSKA (reference sequence). V shed 4 bases and J shed 4 bases, with 14 bases lying between them.

The chain employs TRBV4-3 and TRBJ2-2; a possible D gene is TRBD2 (5 bases). The V gene's germline CDR1 is LGHNA and CDR2 YSLEER. V was pared by 5 bases and J by 3 bases, with 16 bases between. This CDR3 has 16 residues. The CDR3 spells CASSFSPPGYTGELFF. CDR3 nucleotide sequence: TGCGCCAGCAGCTTCAGCCCCCCGGGGTACACCGGGGAGCTGTTTTTT.

V and J are TRBV28 and TRBJ1-2, with D possibly matching TRBD1 (5 bases). Germline CDR1 and CDR2: MDHEN and SYDVKM. With 1 base removed from V and 3 bases from J, the gap between germline ends came to 12 bases. The CDR3 has 15 amino acids. CDR3 in amino acids: CASSLSGSGDYGYTF. CDR3 DNA sequence: TGTGCCAGCAGTTTATCAGGGTCCGGAGACTATGGCTACACCTTC.

This clonotype has more than one count but fewer than ten. The rearrangement links TRBV24-1 to TRBJ2-1; 11 bases fit TRBD2. V trimming: 4 bases; J trimming: 6 bases; junction bases outside the gene matches: 4. This CDR3 has 15 residues. Germline CDR1 KGHDR, CDR2 SFDVKD. Here the CDR3 DNA reads TGTGCCACCAGTGAGAGACTAGCGGGAACCAATGAGCAGTTCTTC. It specifies CATSERLAGTNEQFF.

This clonotype was found a few times. The rearrangement uses TRBV7-9 and TRBJ2-7; D gene ambiguous. The CDR3 sequence is 16 residues long. Deletions cut 4 bases from V and 1 base from J, with 17 bases between. CDR1 SEHNR and CDR2 FQNEAQ come from the germline V gene (reference sequence). The CDR3 loop reads CASSSPSSLISYEQYF. The CDR3 nucleotides read TGTGCCAGCAGCTCCCCGAGCAGTCTGATTTCCTACGAGCAGTACTTC.

The J gene is TRBJ1-1, the V gene TRBV5-1, with a possible D match to TRBD1 (5 bases). The CDR3 is 16 amino acids. Trimming shortened V by 5 bases and J by 4 bases, and 21 bases separated the two germline ends. In germline, CDR1 is SGHRS, CDR2 YFSETQ. The chain's CDR3 is CASSLYSYEGLTEAFF. In DNA, the CDR3 is TGCGCCAGCAGTTTATACAGTTATGAGGGACTCACTGAAGCTTTCTTT.

CDR3: CASTWVETLLEPQHF. CDR3 sequence (DNA): TGTGCCAGCACTTGGGTGGAGACACTCCTTGAGCCCCAGCATTTT. The chain is built from TRBV2 and TRBJ1-5; D not resolved. CDR1 and CDR2 from the germline V gene are SNHLY and FYNNEI. The V gene lost 7 bases and the J gene lost 8 bases, with 21 bases spanning the gap. CDR3 size: 15 residues.

The chain couples TRBV12-3 or TRBV12-4 to TRBJ1-1, with no clear D. The CDR3 is 12 amino acids. The ends were cut back, 11 bases at V and 4 bases at J, with 14 bases in the middle. The CDR3 here is CARRRGGTEAFF. The CDR3, as DNA: TGTGCCCGGAGACGAGGTGGCACTGAAGCTTTCTTT.

J is TRBJ2-1 and V is TRBV5-1; a possible D gene is TRBD1 (6 bases). The CDR3 length is 17 residues. Per germline, CDR1 SGHRS and CDR2 YFSETQ. V lost 4 bases, J lost 0 bases, and 17 bases lay in between. The CDR3 bases are TGCGCCAGCAGCCCGGGCTTTGGGGGCAGCTCCTACAATGAGCAGTTCTTC. It is translated as CASSPGFGGSSYNEQFF.

This chain joins TRBV29-1 and TRBJ2-7, with D perhaps matching TRBD2 (5 bases). CDR3 length: 11 residues. Germline lookup yields CDR1 SQVTM and CDR2 ANQGSEA. Trimming shortened V by 5 bases and J by 3 bases, and 8 bases separated the two germline ends. In DNA form, the CDR3 reads TGCAGCGTTTGGGAGAGCTACGAGCAGTACTTC. It yields the protein CSVWESYEQYF.

The chain links TRBV28 to TRBJ1-2; TRBD1 agrees at 7 bases. The length of the CDR3 is 15 residues. CDR1 and CDR2 from the germline V gene are MDHEN and SYDVKM. The V segment lost 6 bases and the J segment 4 bases; nucleotides outside the gene matches: 11. The CDR3 nucleotides read TGTGCCAGCAGCCGACCGGGACAGTATGCCTATGGCTACACCTTC. It yields the protein CASSRPGQYAYGYTF.

The chain combines TRBV6-5 with TRBJ1-2; the D is unclear. The CDR3 has 15 residues. Germline V gives CDR1 MNHEY, CDR2 SVGAGI. V was trimmed by 4 bases and J by 5 bases, leaving 17 bases between them. The DNA for the CDR3 is TGTGCCAGCAGTTCGACCCCGGAATTATCGTATGGCTACACCTTC. This sequence encodes CASSSTPELSYGYTF.